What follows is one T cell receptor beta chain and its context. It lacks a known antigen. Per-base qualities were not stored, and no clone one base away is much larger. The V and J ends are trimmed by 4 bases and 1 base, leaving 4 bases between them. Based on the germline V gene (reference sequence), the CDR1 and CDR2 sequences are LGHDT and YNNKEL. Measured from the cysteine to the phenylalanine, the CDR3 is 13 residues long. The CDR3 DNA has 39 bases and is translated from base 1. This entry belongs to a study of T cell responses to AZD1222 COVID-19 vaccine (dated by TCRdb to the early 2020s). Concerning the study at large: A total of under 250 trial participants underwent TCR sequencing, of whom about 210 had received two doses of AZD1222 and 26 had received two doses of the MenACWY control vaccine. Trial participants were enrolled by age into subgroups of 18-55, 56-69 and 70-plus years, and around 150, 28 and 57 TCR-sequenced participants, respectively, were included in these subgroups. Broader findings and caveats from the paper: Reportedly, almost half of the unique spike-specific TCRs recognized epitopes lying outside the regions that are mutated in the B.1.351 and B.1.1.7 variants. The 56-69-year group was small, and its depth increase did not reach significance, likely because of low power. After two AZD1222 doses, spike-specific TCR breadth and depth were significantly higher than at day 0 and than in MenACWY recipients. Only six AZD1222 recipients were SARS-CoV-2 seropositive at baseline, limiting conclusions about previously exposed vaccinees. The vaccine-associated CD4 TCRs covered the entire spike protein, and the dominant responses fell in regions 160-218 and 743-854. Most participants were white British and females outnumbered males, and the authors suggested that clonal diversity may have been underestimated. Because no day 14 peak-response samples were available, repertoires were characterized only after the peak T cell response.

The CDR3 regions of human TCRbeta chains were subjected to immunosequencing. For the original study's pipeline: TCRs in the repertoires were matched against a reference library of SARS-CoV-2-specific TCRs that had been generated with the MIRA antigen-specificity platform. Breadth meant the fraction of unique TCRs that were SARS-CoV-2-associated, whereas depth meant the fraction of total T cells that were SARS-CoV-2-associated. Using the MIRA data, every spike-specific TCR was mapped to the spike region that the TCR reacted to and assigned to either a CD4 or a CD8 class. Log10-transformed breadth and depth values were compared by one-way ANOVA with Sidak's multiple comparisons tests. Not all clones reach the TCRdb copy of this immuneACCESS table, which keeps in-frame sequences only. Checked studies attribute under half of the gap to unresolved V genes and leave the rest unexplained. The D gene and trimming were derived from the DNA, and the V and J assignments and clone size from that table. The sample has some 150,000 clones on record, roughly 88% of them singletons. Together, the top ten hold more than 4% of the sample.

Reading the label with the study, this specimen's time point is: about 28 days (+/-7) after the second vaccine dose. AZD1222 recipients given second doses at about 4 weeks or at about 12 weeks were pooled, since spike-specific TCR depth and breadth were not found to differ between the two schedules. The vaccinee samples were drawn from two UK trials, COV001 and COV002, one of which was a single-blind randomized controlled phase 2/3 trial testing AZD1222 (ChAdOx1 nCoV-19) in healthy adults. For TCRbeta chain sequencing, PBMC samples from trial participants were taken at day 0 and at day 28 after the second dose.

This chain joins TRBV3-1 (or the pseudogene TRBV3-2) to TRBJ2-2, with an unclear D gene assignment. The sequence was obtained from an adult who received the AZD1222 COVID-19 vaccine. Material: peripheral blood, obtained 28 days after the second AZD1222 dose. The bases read TGTGCCAGCAGCCGGATGAACACCGGGGAGCTGTTTTTT. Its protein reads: CASSRMNTGELFF.